This TCR beta chain comes out of a study of blood T cells in healthy people across ages (dated by TCRdb to about 2015). Turning to the overall study: Template switching captured roughly one uniquely barcoded TCR beta cDNA molecule per two T cells in model experiments. The study measured age-related changes in TCR beta repertoire diversity using deep sequencing normalized with unique cDNA molecular identifiers. The donors were split into four age groups: young (average 16 years), middle-aged (39), aged (over 55) and long-lived (approximately 80). Two additional independent replicas of 1 million unique cDNA reads from the same blood draw were analyzed for two donors (one aged 18 to 30 and one aged 80 or older).

This clonotype was counted only a few times. Its antigen is not yet known. No quality values exist for individual bases; no much larger clone is one base distant. Library preparation employed 5' RACE. Data came from an Illumina HiSeq 2500. A second PCR of roughly 6 to 11 cycles was run with a J-beta primer mix and a sample-barcoded 5' primer. A template-switch 5' adaptor carrying 12 random nucleotides introduced a unique molecular identifier onto each TCR beta cDNA molecule. Each sample yielded at least 2.5 million CDR3-containing paired-end reads. First-strand cDNA synthesis was performed from all RNA using the Mint cDNA synthesis kit, with priming by a TRBC-specific oligonucleotide. After uracil-DNA glycosylase treatment, a first 18-cycle PCR used universal primers M1SS and BC2_uni_R on all cDNA. The paper's processing steps were these. For normalization, 1 million high-quality reads, each with a distinct molecular identifier, were randomly selected from each sample. Reads with shared molecular identifiers were discarded instead of being binned into consensus sequences. CDR3 identification, clonotype clustering and error correction used MiTCR with a Q25 quality threshold and the strictest error-elimination algorithm. A nonparametric unseen species model using Euler transformation provided a lower-bound estimate of total TCR beta diversity. TCRdb reanalyzed the raw reads on its own, using fastp at Q25 for trimming and MiXCR for clone calling, and kept in-frame beta chains. Records with the same CDR3 protein are collapsed into one entry carrying the most frequent genes and DNA. The V and J calls and clone size are TCRdb's, not the authors'. In this sample the table shows 800,000 to 950,000 distinct CDR3 sequences, approximately 32% of which occur a single time. 10% of the sample is taken by the ten largest.

Based on the germline V gene, the CDR1 and CDR2 sequences are KGHSH and LQKENI. Trimming removed 2 bases from V and 0 bases from J, leaving 8 bases between the germline ends. The CDR3 goes from the cysteine to the phenylalanine over 16 residues. Only the CDR3 part of the read is kept: 48 bases, read in frame from the first base. What the research found in general, with its limitations: Because the CMV infection status of the donors was unknown, age-related changes in expanded clonotypes may potentially have been confounded. Bulk unsorted PBMC profiling prevented conclusive comparison of naive and antigen-experienced compartments. Observed TCR beta diversity correlated strongly with the percentage of naive T cells measured by flow cytometry. Estimates of total diversity from one million sequenced T cells were regarded as lower bounds and underestimates. As age increased, observed TCR beta diversity per million T cells dropped in a roughly linear way, and a significant reduction was already evident by age 40. Compared with the aged group, more naive CD4+ T cells, fewer expanded clones and increased TCR diversity were shown by the long-lived group, suggesting age selection.

The donors were 40 or so Caucasian individuals from Russia, aged roughly 6 to 100 years, who were systemically healthy. Around 9.7 milliliters of peripheral blood were collected from each donor into EDTA-treated Vacutainer tubes. Ficoll-Paque density-gradient centrifugation was used to isolate PBMCs, with at least 6 million obtained per sample. Total RNA was extracted from PBMCs with Trizol reagent, with at least 6 micrograms obtained per sample. The percentages of naive CD45RAhigh/CD27high T cells were determined by flow cytometry on a PBMC aliquot from every donor. This sample was shared with a second study, whose subject was T cells of mothers and their children. The second study reports: The donors were nine systemically healthy Caucasian individuals, made up of three mothers and their six children. cDNA synthesis consumed the entire amount of extracted RNA, loaded at approximately 1.6 ug RNA in each 15 ul reaction. In the second PCR, sample barcodes and 2-4 random nucleotides were introduced via the M1S primer. Each mother yielded over 8.5 million TCR beta CDR3 reads and each child 3 million or so reads. Thymic selection similarly shapes TCR recombination output in related and unrelated pairs, with minor effect from inherited differences. Normalized repertoire overlap was always found to be slightly, but never significantly, higher in related mother-child pairs than in unrelated mother-child pairs. With a sensitivity of approximately 100 clones per million clonotypes, no persistent microchimeric T cell clones were detected. In the study, deep NGS was used to compare the TCR beta repertoires of mothers and children, and features distinguishing related mother-child pairs from unrelated individuals were sought. On average, the children were roughly 12 +/- 4 years old, while the mothers were roughly 40 +/- 4 years old. After adapter ligation with NEBNext reagents, the libraries were sequenced on Illumina HiSeq 2000 with 100+100 nt paired-end reads. To prevent cross-contamination, the mother and child libraries were prepared a month apart and were sequenced in separate runs. For each donor, somewhere between roughly 500,000 and 2,100,000 distinct TCR beta clonotypes were identified. Naive TCR beta clonotypes were estimated from low-frequency clonotypes matched to each donor's FACS-determined naive share, without sorting.

The sequenced sample consisted of blood. The V and J genes are TRBV18 and TRBJ2-6; a tentative D match to TRBD1 spans 5 bases. The receptor's source is a woman between 40 and 50 years old in good health. The DNA reads TGTGCCAGCTCACCATTAGACAGCTCTGGGGCCAACGTCCTGACTTTC. Its amino acids are CASSPLDSSGANVLTF.